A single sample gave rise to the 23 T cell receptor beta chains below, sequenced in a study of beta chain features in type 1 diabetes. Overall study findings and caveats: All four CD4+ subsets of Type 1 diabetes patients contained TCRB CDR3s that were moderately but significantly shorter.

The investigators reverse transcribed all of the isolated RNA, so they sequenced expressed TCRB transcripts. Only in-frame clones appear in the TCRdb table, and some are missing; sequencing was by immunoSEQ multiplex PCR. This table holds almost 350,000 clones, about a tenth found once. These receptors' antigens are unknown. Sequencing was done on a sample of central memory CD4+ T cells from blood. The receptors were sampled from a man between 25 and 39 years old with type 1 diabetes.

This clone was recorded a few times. The CDR3 is CASRVTGGSYEQYF. CDR3 DNA: TGTGCCAGCAGGGTGACGGGGGGCTCCTACGAGCAGTACTTC. The chain uses TRBV27 and TRBJ2-7, with 7 bases identical to TRBD2. CDR1 is MNHEY, CDR2 SMNVEV, per germline (reference sequence). Trimming at V came to 6 bases and at J to 0 bases, leaving 5 bases not matched to a gene. The CDR3 extends over 14 amino acids.

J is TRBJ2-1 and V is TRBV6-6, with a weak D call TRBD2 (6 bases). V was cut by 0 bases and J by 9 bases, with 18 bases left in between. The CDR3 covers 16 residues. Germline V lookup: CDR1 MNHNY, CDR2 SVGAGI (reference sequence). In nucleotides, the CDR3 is TGTGCCAGCAGTTACTCCTCTAGCGTTCACCTTGGTGAGCAGTTCTTC. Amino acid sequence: CASSYSSSVHLGEQFF.

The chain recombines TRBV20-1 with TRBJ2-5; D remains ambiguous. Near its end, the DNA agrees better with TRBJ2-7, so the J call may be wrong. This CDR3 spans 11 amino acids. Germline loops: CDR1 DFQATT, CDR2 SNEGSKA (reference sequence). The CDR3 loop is CSAAEGVEQYF. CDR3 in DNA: TGCAGTGCCGCTGAAGGTGTCGAGCAGTACTTC.

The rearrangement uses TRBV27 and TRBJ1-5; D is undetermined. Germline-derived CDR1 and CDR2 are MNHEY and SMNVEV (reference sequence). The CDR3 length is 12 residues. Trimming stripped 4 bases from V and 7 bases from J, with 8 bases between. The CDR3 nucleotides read TGTGCCAGCAGTTCCCTGGGGCAGCCCCAGCATTTT. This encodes CASSSLGQPQHF.

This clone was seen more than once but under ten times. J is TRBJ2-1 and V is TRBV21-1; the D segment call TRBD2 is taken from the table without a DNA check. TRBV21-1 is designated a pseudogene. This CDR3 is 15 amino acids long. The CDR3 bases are TGTGCCAGCAGCGGCCCGGGGTCGGCTTGCGCTGAGCAGTTCTTC. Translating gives CASSGPGSACAEQFF.

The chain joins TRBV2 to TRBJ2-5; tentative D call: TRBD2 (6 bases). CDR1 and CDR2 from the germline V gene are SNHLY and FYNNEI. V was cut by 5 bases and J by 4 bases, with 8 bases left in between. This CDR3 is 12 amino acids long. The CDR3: CASSRELETQYF. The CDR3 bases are TGTGCCAGCAGTCGGGAGTTAGAGACCCAGTACTTC.

The CDR3 here is CASSLLGQFF. The CDR3 DNA follows: TGTGCCAGCAGCTTACTGGGACAGTTCTTC. The chain joins TRBV7-9 to TRBJ2-1, with unresolved D. CDR1 is SEHNR and CDR2 is FQNEAQ in the germline V gene (reference sequence). Trimming removed 2 bases at V and 13 bases at J, with 6 bases between. This CDR3 contains 10 residues.

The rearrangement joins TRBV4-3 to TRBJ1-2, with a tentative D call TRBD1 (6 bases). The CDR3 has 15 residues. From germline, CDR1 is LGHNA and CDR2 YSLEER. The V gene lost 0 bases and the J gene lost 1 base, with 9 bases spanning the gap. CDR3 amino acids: CASSQEQGSNYGYTF. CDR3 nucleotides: TGCGCCAGCAGCCAAGAACAGGGCAGTAACTATGGCTACACCTTC.

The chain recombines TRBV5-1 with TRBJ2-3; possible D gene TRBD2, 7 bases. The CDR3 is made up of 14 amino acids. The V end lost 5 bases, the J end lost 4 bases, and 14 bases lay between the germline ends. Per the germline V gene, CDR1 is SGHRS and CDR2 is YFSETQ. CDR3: CASRGASGPDTQYF. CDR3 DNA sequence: TGCGCCAGCAGGGGGGCTAGCGGCCCAGATACGCAGTATTTT.

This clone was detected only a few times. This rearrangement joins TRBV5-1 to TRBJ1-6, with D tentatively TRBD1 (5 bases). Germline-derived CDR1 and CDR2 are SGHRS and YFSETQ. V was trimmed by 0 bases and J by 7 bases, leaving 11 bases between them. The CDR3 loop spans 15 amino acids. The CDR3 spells CASSLAGTINSPLHF. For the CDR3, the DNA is TGCGCCAGCAGCTTGGCTGGGACGATCAATTCACCCCTCCACTTT.

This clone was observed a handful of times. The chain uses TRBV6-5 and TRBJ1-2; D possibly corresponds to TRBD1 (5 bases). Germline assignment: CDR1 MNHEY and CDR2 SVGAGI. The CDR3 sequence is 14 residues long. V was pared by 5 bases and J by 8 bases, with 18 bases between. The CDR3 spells CASSPTGKGIGYTF. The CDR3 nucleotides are TGTGCCAGCAGTCCGACCGGAAAGGGGATCGGCTACACCTTC.

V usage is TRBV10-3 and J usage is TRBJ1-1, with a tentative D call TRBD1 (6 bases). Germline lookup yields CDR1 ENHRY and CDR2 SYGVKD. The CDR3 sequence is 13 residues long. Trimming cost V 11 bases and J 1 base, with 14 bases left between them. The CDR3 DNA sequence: TGTGCCCACAGGCGGGGGCAGAACACTGAAGCTTTCTTT. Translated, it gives CAHRRGQNTEAFF.

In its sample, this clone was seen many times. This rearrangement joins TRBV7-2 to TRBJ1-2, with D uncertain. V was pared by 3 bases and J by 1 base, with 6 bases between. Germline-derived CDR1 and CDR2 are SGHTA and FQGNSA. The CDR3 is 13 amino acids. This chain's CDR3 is CASSLNSNYGYTF. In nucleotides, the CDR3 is TGTGCCAGCAGCTTGAACAGTAACTATGGCTACACCTTC.

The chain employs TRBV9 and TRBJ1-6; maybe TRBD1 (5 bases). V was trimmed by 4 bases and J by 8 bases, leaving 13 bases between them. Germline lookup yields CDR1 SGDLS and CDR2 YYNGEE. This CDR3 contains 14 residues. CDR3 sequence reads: CASSSRGHYSPLHF. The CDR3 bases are TGTGCCAGCAGCTCGAGAGGACATTATTCACCCCTCCACTTT.

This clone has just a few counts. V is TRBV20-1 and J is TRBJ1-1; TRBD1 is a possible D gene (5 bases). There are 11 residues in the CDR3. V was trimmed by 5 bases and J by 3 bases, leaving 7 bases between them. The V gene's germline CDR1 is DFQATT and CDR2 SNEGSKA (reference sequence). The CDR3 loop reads CSALRDTEAFF. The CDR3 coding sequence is TGCAGTGCTCTCAGGGACACTGAAGCTTTCTTT.

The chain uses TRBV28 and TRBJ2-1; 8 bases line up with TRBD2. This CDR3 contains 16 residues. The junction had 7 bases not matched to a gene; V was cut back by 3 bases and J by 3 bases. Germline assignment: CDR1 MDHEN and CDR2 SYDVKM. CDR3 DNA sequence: TGTGCCAGCAGTTTTTCGACGGGGGGGTTCTACAATGAGCAGTTCTTC. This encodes CASSFSTGGFYNEQFF.

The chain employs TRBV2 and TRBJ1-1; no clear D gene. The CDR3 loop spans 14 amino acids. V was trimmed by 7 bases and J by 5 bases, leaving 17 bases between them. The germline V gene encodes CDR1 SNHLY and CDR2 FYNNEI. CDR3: CASTRGGSRTEAFF. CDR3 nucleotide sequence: TGTGCCAGCACCCGGGGAGGGTCGAGGACTGAAGCTTTCTTT.

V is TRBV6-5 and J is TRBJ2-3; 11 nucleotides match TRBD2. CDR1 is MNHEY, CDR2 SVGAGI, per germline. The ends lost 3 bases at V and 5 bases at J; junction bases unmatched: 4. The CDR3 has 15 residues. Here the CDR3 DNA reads TGTGCCAGCAGTTATAGCGGGGGGGCTGTAGATACGCAGTATTTT. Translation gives CASSYSGGAVDTQYF.

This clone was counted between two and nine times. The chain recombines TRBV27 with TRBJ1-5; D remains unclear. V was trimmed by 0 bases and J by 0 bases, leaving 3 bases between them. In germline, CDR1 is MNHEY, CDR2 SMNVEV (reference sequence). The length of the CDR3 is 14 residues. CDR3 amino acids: CASSLSYSNQPQHF. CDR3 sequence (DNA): TGTGCCAGCAGTTTATCTTATAGCAATCAGCCCCAGCATTTT.

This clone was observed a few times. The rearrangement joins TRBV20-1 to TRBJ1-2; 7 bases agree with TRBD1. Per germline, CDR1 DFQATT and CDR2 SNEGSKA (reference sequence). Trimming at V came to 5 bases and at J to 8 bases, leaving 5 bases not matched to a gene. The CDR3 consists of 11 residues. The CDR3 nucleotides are TGCAGTGCTGCCCGGGACAGAGGCTACACCTTC. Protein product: CSAARDRGYTF.

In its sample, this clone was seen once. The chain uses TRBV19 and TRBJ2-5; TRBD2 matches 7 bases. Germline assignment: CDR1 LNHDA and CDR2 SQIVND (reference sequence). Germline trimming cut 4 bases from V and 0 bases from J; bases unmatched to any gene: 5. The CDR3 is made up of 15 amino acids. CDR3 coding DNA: TGTGCCAGTAGTACGGGACTACAGTACCAAGAGACCCAGTACTTC. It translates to CASSTGLQYQETQYF. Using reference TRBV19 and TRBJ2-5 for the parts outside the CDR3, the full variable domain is DGGITQSPKYLFRKEGQNVTLSCEQNLNHDAMYWYRQDPGQGLRLIYYSQIVNDFQKGDIAEGYSVSREKKESFPLTVTSAQKNPTAFYLCASSTGLQYQETQYFGPGTRLLVL.

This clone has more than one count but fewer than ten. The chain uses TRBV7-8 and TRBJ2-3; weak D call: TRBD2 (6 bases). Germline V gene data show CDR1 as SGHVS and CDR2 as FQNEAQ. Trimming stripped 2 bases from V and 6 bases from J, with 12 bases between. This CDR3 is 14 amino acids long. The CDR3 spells CASSLQLAADTQYF. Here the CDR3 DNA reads TGTGCCAGCAGCTTACAACTAGCCGCGGATACGCAGTATTTT.

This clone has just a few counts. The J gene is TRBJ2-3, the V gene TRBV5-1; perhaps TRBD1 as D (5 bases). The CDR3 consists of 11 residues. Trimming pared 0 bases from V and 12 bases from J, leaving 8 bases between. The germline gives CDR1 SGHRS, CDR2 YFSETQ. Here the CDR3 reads CASSLEDKQYF. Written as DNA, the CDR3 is TGCGCCAGCAGCTTGGAGGACAAACAGTATTTT. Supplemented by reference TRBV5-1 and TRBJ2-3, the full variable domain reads KAGVTQTPRYLIKTRGQQVTLSCSPISGHRSVSWYQQTPGQGLQFLFEYFSETQRNKGNFPGRFSGRQFSNSRSEMNVSTLELGDSALYLCASSLEDKQYFGPGTRLTVL.